Presented here are 9 T cell receptor beta chains from one specimen sequenced in a study of cytomegalovirus exposure and HLA in healthy donors. Researchers ran the PCR with 60 Vbeta and 13 Jbeta primers. TCRdb's copy holds only in-frame clones and misses some; the assay was immunoSEQ multiplex PCR. The profile shows about 200,000 clones, 80% to 85% of them singletons. Sequences were obtained from PBMCs. The source of these receptors is a woman aged 18-29 years in good health and CMV-seronegative.

The chain couples TRBV28 to TRBJ1-5; the D is unclear. Germline loops: CDR1 MDHEN, CDR2 SYDVKM. The CDR3 totals 14 residues. The germline V and J ends were trimmed by 3 bases and 1 base, with 7 bases remaining between them. The CDR3 sequence is CASSFGESNQPQHF. The CDR3 coding sequence is TGTGCCAGCAGTTTTGGAGAGAGCAATCAGCCCCAGCATTTT.

Note on this clone: The same CDR3 can be traced to other DNA sequences in this sample. V is TRBV29-1 and J is TRBJ2-7, with TRBD1 matching 8 bases. V shed 4 bases, J shed 2 bases, and the junction held 7 bases outside the gene matches. Germline V gene data show CDR1 as SQVTM and CDR2 as ANQGSEA. This CDR3 region has 14 residues. The CDR3 spells CSVGQGRGPYEQYF. The DNA for the CDR3 is TGCAGCGTTGGTCAGGGCAGGGGGCCCTACGAGCAGTACTTC.

V and J are TRBV14 and TRBJ1-4, with a possible D match to TRBD1 (6 bases). Trimming removed 2 bases at V and 6 bases at J, with 10 bases between. This CDR3 is 14 amino acids long. Germline CDR1 reads SGHDN; CDR2 reads FVKESK. CDR3 protein: CASSQQGIYEKLFF. The DNA of the CDR3 is TGTGCCAGCAGCCAACAGGGGATATATGAAAAACTGTTTTTT.

J is TRBJ2-7 and V is TRBV11-2; 7 bases agree with TRBD2. Trimming removed 3 bases from V and 9 bases from J; junction bases left unmatched: 17. The CDR3 spans 16 residues. Per germline, CDR1 SGHAT and CDR2 FQNNGV. CDR3 protein: CASSFERGNLLRGQYF. The CDR3 DNA reads TGTGCCAGCAGCTTCGAGCGGGGAAATCTCCTACGAGGGCAGTACTTC.

V is TRBV5-4 and J is TRBJ1-3; D might be TRBD1 (5 bases). This CDR3 is built from 15 residues. The germline V and J ends were trimmed by 4 bases and 1 base, with 12 bases remaining between them. Germline V gene data show CDR1 as SGHNT and CDR2 as YYREEE (reference sequence). The CDR3 nucleotides read TGTGCCAGCAGCGCGACAGATAGGTCTGGAAACACCATATATTTT. This sequence encodes CASSATDRSGNTIYF. Drawing the rest from reference TRBV5-4 and TRBJ1-3, the complete variable domain is ETGVTQSPTHLIKTRGQQVTLRCSSQSGHNTVSWYQQALGQGPQFIFQYYREEENGRGNFPPRFSGLQFPNYSSELNVNALELDDSALYLCASSATDRSGNTIYFGEGSWLTVV.

This rearrangement joins TRBV4-1 to TRBJ1-1; 12 bases match TRBD1. CDR3 length: 15 amino acids. Trimming at V came to 3 bases and at J to 8 bases, leaving 7 bases not matched to a gene. Per germline, CDR1 MGHRA and CDR2 YSYEKL. The CDR3, as DNA: TGCGCCAGCAGCCAGTCCGGGACAGGGGGCTTCGAAGCTTTCTTT. This codes for CASSQSGTGGFEAFF.

This clone was counted a single time. The chain has TRBV7-6 and TRBJ2-1; TRBD2 agrees at 13 bases. J gave up 10 bases and V 3 bases, and 9 bases lay outside the gene matches. Germline assignment: CDR1 SGHVS and CDR2 FNYEAQ. The CDR3 sequence is 16 residues long. The CDR3 DNA reads as TGTGCCAGCAGCTTCAAACTAGCGGGAGGGTCTCGCGAGCAGTTCTTC. This gives the protein CASSFKLAGGSREQFF.

V and J are TRBV6-5 and TRBJ2-5; D may be TRBD2 (7 bases). The better agreement between TRBJ2-7 and the DNA end casts doubt on the J call. Germline loops: CDR1 MNHEY, CDR2 SVGAGI. The length of the CDR3 is 15 residues. CDR3 coding DNA: TGTGCCAGCAGTTACTCGAAAGGGGGACTATACGAGCAGTACTTC. Protein: CASSYSKGGLYEQYF.

CDR3 amino acids: CASSHGLAGGSYYNEQFF. CDR3 DNA sequence: TGCGCCAGCAGCCACGGACTAGCGGGAGGAAGTTACTACAATGAGCAGTTCTTC. The V gene is TRBV4-1, the J gene TRBJ2-1; TRBD2 matches at 14 bases. Germline V lookup: CDR1 MGHRA, CDR2 YSYEKL. The CDR3 has 18 amino acids. V trimming: 3 bases; J trimming: 3 bases; junction bases outside the gene matches: 7.